These 20 T cell receptor beta chains came from one sample sequenced in a study of T-cell reconstitution after alpha-beta-depleted transplantation in children (dated by TCRdb to 2016 to 2017). The library was generated by PCR. The instrument given in TCRdb is Illumina HiSeq 2500. Molecular barcoding was employed in the preparation of TCR libraries, with unique molecular identifiers being used to normalize TCRbeta repertoire quantification. Using fastp trimming at Q25 and MiXCR clonotype assembly, TCRdb reanalyzed the public sequencing data and kept in-frame beta chains. All rows with the same CDR3 protein become a single entry with the most common DNA and genes. Here the sample has hundreds of thousands of distinct CDR3 sequences; approximately 20% occur a single time. The ten largest make up roughly 3.3% of the sample. The sequencing here drew on PBMCs from the stem cell graft donor, taken from the stem cell graft. The source is a human donor who donated a stem cell graft to a child with acute lymphoblastic leukemia.

This chain's CDR3 is CSARSLTGWGETQYF. In DNA form, the CDR3 reads TGCAGTGCTAGATCCCTAACAGGGTGGGGGGAGACCCAGTACTTC. The chain couples TRBV20-1 to TRBJ2-5, with D perhaps TRBD1 (6 bases). V was pared by 2 bases and J by 5 bases, with 18 bases between. The CDR3 covers 15 residues. From germline, CDR1 is DFQATT and CDR2 SNEGSKA (reference sequence).

This clonotype has more than one count but fewer than ten. The rearrangement uses TRBV7-9 and TRBJ1-4; 7 bases line up with TRBD1. Trimming removed 3 bases from V and 6 bases from J; junction bases left unmatched: 4. Germline CDR1 and CDR2: SEHNR and FQNEAQ (reference sequence). The CDR3 extends over 14 amino acids. The CDR3 is CASSFTGADEKLFF. The DNA for the CDR3 is TGTGCCAGCAGCTTTACAGGGGCTGATGAAAAACTGTTTTTT.

The chain is built from TRBV20-1 and TRBJ2-1; 7 nucleotides match TRBD2. CDR1 is DFQATT, CDR2 SNEGSKA, per germline (reference sequence). This CDR3 has 16 amino acids. The CDR3 DNA is TGCAGCGGGGTTGGACGAGGCGGGAGCGCCTCCAATGAGCAGTTCTTC. Translated, it gives CSGVGRGGSASNEQFF.

The chain employs TRBV27 and TRBJ2-5; TRBD2 matches at 10 bases. Trimming removed 2 bases from V and 7 bases from J; junction bases left unmatched: 7. CDR3 length: 15 amino acids. Germline lookup yields CDR1 MNHEY and CDR2 SMNVEV (reference sequence). The CDR3 DNA reads TGTGCCAGCAGTTTAGAGCGGGAGGGCCTAGGGACCCAGTACTTC. Protein: CASSLEREGLGTQYF.

This sequence joins TRBV5-5 and TRBJ1-2, with TRBD1 as a possible D gene (6 bases). Germline V gene sequence: CDR1 SGHKS, CDR2 YYEKEE (reference sequence). V lost 3 bases and J lost 5, with 14 bases in between. The CDR3 is 14 residues long. The CDR3, as DNA: TGTGCCAGCAGCTCTTTTCAGGGGACTTATGGCTACACCTTC. As protein: CASSSFQGTYGYTF. Based on the CDR3 plus reference TRBV5-5 and TRBJ1-2, the full variable domain is DAGVTQSPTHLIKTRGQQVTLRCSPISGHKSVSWYQQVLGQGPQFIFQYYEKEERGRGNFPDRFSARQFPNYSSELNVNALLLGDSALYLCASSSFQGTYGYTFGSGTRLTVV.

The gene calls are TRBV3-1 and TRBJ2-7; 8 bases map to TRBD2. Germline-derived CDR1 and CDR2 are LGHDT and YNNKEL (reference sequence). Trimming took 0 bases from V and 1 from J; bases not matched to a gene: 14. CDR3 size: 19 residues. The CDR3 bases are TGTGCCAGCAGCCAAGATTCGCCAGCGGGAGTTTTTGGATCCTACGAGCAGTACTTC. Translating it yields CASSQDSPAGVFGSYEQYF.

Only a few counts were recorded for this clonotype. The gene calls are TRBV20-1 and TRBJ1-6; 9 positions agree with TRBD1. After removal of 3 bases from V and 4 bases from J, the junction contained 7 bases not matched to a gene. CDR1 is DFQATT and CDR2 is SNEGSKA in the germline V gene (reference sequence). There are 16 residues in the CDR3. This CDR3 reads CSASATGTGYNSPLHF. CDR3 coding DNA: TGCAGTGCTAGTGCCACCGGGACAGGGTATAATTCACCCCTCCACTTT.

This clonotype has just a few counts. The chain couples TRBV5-1 to TRBJ2-1, with D possibly being TRBD1 or TRBD2 (5 bases each). Germline values: CDR1 SGHRS, CDR2 YFSETQ. The V end was cut by 7 bases, the J end by 0 bases, with 14 bases between. This CDR3 spans 15 amino acids. The CDR3 region is CASQPGRSSYNEQFF. The CDR3, as DNA: TGCGCCAGCCAGCCGGGACGAAGCTCCTACAATGAGCAGTTCTTC.

For the CDR3, the DNA is TGCAGTGCTAGACTAGCGGGCCGGAGCTCCTACAATGAGCAGTTCTTC. It encodes CSARLAGRSSYNEQFF. This sequence joins TRBV20-1 and TRBJ2-1; the match to TRBD2 covers 8 bases. J was trimmed by 0 bases and V by 2 bases; bases with no gene match: 6. Looked up from germline, CDR1 is DFQATT and CDR2 is SNEGSKA (reference sequence). The CDR3 is 16 residues long.

As DNA, the CDR3 is TGCAGTGCTAGAAGCGGCCTTCCCAGCACAGATACGCAGTATTTT. Residues: CSARSGLPSTDTQYF. The V gene is TRBV20-1, the J gene TRBJ2-3; D might be TRBD2 (5 bases). V lost 2 bases to trimming and J lost 0 bases, with 12 bases between them. This CDR3 region has 15 residues. Germline V CDR1 and CDR2: DFQATT, SNEGSKA (reference sequence).

This clonotype appeared a few times. The V and J genes are TRBV9 and TRBJ2-2, with D maybe TRBD1 (6 bases). The CDR3 totals 14 residues. Trimming took 5 bases from V and 0 from J, leaving 8 bases between them. CDR1 is SGDLS and CDR2 is YYNGEE in the germline V gene. This chain's CDR3 is CASRGTTNTGELFF. The CDR3 DNA reads TGTGCCAGCAGAGGGACAACGAACACCGGGGAGCTGTTTTTT. The whole variable domain, filled in from reference TRBV9 and TRBJ2-2, reads DSGVTQTPKHLITATGQRVTLRCSPRSGDLSVYWYQQSLDQGLQFLIQYYNGEERAKGNILERFSAQQFPDLHSELNLSSLELGDSALYFCASRGTTNTGELFFGEGSRLTVL.

The rearrangement joins TRBV7-9 to TRBJ2-5, with D uncertain. CDR1 and CDR2 (germline): SEHNR, FQNEAQ (reference sequence). The CDR3 runs 12 residues. V was trimmed by 5 bases and J by 1 base, leaving 5 bases between them. CDR3 in amino acids: CASSPLQETQYF. The CDR3 nucleotides are TGTGCCAGCAGCCCCCTCCAAGAGACCCAGTACTTC.

This clonotype has more than one count but fewer than ten. This CDR3 reads CASSIDGFSGANVLTF. In DNA form, the CDR3 reads TGTGCCAGTAGTATTGACGGATTCTCTGGGGCCAACGTCCTGACTTTC. V gene TRBV19 combines with J gene TRBJ2-6; D unresolved. This CDR3 is 16 amino acids long. Germline CDR1 reads LNHDA; CDR2 reads SQIVND (reference sequence). V lost 3 bases to trimming and J lost 0 bases, with 9 bases between them. The variable domain in full, with the rest retrieved from reference TRBV19 and TRBJ2-6, is DGGITQSPKYLFRKEGQNVTLSCEQNLNHDAMYWYRQDPGQGLRLIYYSQIVNDFQKGDIAEGYSVSREKKESFPLTVTSAQKNPTAFYLCASSIDGFSGANVLTFGAGSRLTVL.

This chain connects TRBV2 to TRBJ1-1; TRBD1 matches at 9 bases. Looked up from germline, CDR1 is SNHLY and CDR2 is FYNNEI. V lost 2 bases and J lost 2; bases outside the gene matches: 9. CDR3 length equals 17 residues. CDR3 nucleotide sequence: TGTGCCAGCAGTGAACGCGGGACAGGGACAGGAAACACTGAAGCTTTCTTT. The encoded protein is CASSERGTGTGNTEAFF.

The chain recombines TRBV7-9 with TRBJ1-6; 7 bases agree with TRBD1. V lost 0 bases to trimming and J lost 7 bases; unmatched junction nucleotides: 6. The CDR3 sequence is 16 residues long. CDR1 and CDR2 from the germline V gene are SEHNR and FQNEAQ (reference sequence). The CDR3 bases are TGTGCCAGCAGCTTAGCCTGGACAGGTGCGAATTCACCCCTCCACTTT. Encoded protein: CASSLAWTGANSPLHF.

The chain uses TRBV6-1 and TRBJ1-5, with D unresolved. Trimming pared 4 bases from V and 8 bases from J, leaving 12 bases between. Germline assignment: CDR1 MNHNS and CDR2 SASEGT. The CDR3 is made up of 13 amino acids. The CDR3 region has the DNA TGTGCCAGCAGTGCACGAACCCATGAGCCCCAGCATTTT. Translating it yields CASSARTHEPQHF.

V gene TRBV3-1 combines with J gene TRBJ2-2; D may be TRBD1 (5 bases). V lost 1 base and J 5 bases, leaving 11 bases between the germline ends. This CDR3 has 15 amino acids. Germline V CDR1 and CDR2: LGHDT, YNNKEL (reference sequence). The CDR3 DNA follows: TGTGCCAGCAGCCAAGGGGGCATGTGGACCGGGGAGCTGTTTTTT. This encodes CASSQGGMWTGELFF.

This clonotype was counted between two and nine times. The genes are TRBV14 and TRBJ2-2; the D gene is possibly TRBD2 (6 bases). Germline CDR1 and CDR2: SGHDN and FVKESK. The CDR3 runs to 17 residues. V was clipped by 1 base and J by 1 base, with 13 bases between them. CDR3 coding DNA: TGTGCCAGCAGCCAAGGTCCTAGCGCCTTGAACACCGGGGAGCTGTTTTTT. Protein product: CASSQGPSALNTGELFF.

The table lists this clonotype with a few counts. This chain links TRBV12-3 or TRBV12-4 with TRBJ1-1, with D unclear. The CDR3 is 14 residues long. V lost 3 bases to trimming and J lost 1 base, with 9 bases between them. CDR3 sequence reads: CASSLFRENTEAFF. The CDR3 nucleotides read TGTGCCAGCAGTTTGTTTCGAGAGAACACTGAAGCTTTCTTT.

V is TRBV9 and J is TRBJ2-1, with D perhaps TRBD2 (6 bases). The CDR3 has 16 amino acids. Germline loops: CDR1 SGDLS, CDR2 YYNGEE. V lost 3 bases to trimming and J lost 3 bases, with 16 bases between them. CDR3 coding DNA: TGTGCCAGCAGCGGTAGACTAGTAGGGGTCTACAATGAGCAGTTCTTC. This gives the protein CASSGRLVGVYNEQFF. The variable domain in full, with the rest retrieved from reference TRBV9 and TRBJ2-1, is DSGVTQTPKHLITATGQRVTLRCSPRSGDLSVYWYQQSLDQGLQFLIQYYNGEERAKGNILERFSAQQFPDLHSELNLSSLELGDSALYFCASSGRLVGVYNEQFFGPGTRLTVL.